One TCR beta chain is described in this entry. Its target is unknown. TCRdb keeps only in-frame clones here, not all; method: immunoSEQ multiplex PCR. The table has 20,000 to 30,000 clones, roughly 93% seen once; the top ten hold more than 40%. This specimen comes from a study of OX40 agonist ivuxolimab in advanced cancers. Looking at the study overall: Treatment of patients was with ivuxolimab, an agonistic anti-OX40 (CD134) antibody. Cancers in dose escalation were hepatocellular, melanoma, renal cell and head and neck. Three dose-escalation patients had partial responses: one with hepatocellular carcinoma and two with cutaneous melanoma.

Germline CDR1 is SGHVS and CDR2 is FNYEAQ. This CDR3 spans 17 amino acids. With 3 bases removed from V and 0 bases from J, the gap between germline ends came to 12 bases. General study results and limits: Some nonresponders additionally presented with little normalized T-cell clonal expansion.

Source: CD4+ or CD8+ T cells sorted from blood, taken in a trial of the OX40 agonist ivuxolimab. This TCR came from an adult with an advanced solid tumor such as melanoma, head and neck, liver or kidney cancer. J is TRBJ2-6 and V is TRBV7-6; D tentatively reads TRBD1 or TRBD2 (5 bases each). The CDR3 reads CASSLGPIDSGANVLTF. In DNA, the CDR3 is TGTGCCAGCAGCTTGGGACCGATCGACTCTGGGGCCAACGTCCTGACTTTC.